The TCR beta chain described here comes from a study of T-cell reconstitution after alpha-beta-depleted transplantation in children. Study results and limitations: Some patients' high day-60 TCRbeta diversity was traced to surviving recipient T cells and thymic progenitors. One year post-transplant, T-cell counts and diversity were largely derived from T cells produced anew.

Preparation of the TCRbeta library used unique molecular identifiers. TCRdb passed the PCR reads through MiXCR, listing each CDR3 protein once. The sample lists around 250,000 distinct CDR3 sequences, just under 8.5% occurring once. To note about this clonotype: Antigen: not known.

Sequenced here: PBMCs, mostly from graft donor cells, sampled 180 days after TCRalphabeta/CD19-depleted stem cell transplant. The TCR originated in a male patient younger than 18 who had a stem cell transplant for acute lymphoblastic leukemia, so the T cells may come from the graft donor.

CDR3 protein: CASSRWTENTEAFF. The CDR3 nucleotides read TGTGCCAGTAGTCGCTGGACAGAGAACACTGAAGCTTTCTTT. V usage is TRBV19 and J usage is TRBJ1-1, with D maybe TRBD1 (6 bases). Looked up from germline, CDR1 is LNHDA and CDR2 is SQIVND (reference sequence). The V end was cut by 5 bases, the J end by 1 base, with 11 bases between. The CDR3 length is 14 residues.